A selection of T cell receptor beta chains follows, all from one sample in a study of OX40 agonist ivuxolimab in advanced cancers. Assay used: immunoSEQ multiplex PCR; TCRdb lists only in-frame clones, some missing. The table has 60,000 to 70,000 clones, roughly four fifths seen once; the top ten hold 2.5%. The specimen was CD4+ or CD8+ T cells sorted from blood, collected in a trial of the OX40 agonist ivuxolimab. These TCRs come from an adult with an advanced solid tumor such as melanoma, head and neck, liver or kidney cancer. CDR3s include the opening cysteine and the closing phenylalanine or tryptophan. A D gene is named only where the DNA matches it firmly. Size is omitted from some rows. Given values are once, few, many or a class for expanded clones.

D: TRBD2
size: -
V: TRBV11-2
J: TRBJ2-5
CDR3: CASSSGLAGAQQYF
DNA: TGTGCCAGCAGCTCGGGACTAGCGGGAGCTCAGCAGTACTTC

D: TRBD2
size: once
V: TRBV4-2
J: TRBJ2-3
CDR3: CASSLSGSTADTQYF
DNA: TGTGCCAGCAGCCTTAGCGGGAGTACCGCAGATACGCAGTATTTT

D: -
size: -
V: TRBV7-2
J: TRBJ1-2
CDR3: CASSDTGNWGYTF
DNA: TGTGCCAGCAGCGACACAGGGAATTGGGGCTACACCTTC

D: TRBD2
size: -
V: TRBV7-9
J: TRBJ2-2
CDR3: CASSLEASGIGELFF
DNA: TGTGCCAGCAGCTTGGAGGCTAGCGGGATCGGGGAGCTGTTTTTT

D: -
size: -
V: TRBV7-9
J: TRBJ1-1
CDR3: CASREQGSHTEAFF
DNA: TGTGCCAGCAGAGAACAGGGTTCACACACTGAAGCTTTCTTT

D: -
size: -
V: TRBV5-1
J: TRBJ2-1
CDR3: CASSFGVITNEQFF
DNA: TGCGCCAGCAGCTTCGGGGTTATTACAAATGAGCAGTTCTTC

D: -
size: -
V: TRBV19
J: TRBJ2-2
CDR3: CASSIEQGSTGELFF
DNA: TGTGCCAGTAGTATAGAACAGGGTAGCACCGGGGAGCTGTTTTTT

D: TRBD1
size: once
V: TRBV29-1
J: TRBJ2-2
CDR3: CSVEDRQGATPANTGELFF
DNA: TGCAGCGTTGAAGATAGACAGGGGGCCACGCCCGCGAACACCGGGGAGCTGTTTTTT

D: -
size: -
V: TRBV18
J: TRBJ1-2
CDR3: CASSPRDPGGGYGYTF
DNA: TGTGCCAGCTCACCGAGAGACCCGGGGGGAGGGTATGGCTACACCTTC

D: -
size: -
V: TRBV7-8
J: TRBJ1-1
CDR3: CASSLGQLNTEAFF
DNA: TGTGCCAGCAGCTTAGGCCAGCTGAACACTGAAGCTTTCTTT

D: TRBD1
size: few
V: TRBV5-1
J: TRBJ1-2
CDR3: CASSNDRGLGGYTF
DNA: TGCGCCAGCAGCAATGACAGGGGGCTTGGTGGCTACACCTTC

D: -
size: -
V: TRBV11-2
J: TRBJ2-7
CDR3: CASSPTGWEQYF
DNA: TGTGCCAGCAGCCCGACGGGGTGGGAGCAGTACTTC

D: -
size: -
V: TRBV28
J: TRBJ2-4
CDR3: CASNLPGRKNIQYF
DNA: TGTGCCAGCAATCTCCCGGGACGGAAAAACATTCAGTACTTC

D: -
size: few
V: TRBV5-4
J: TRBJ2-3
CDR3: CASSLDLGLSTDTQYF
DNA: TGTGCCAGCAGCTTGGATCTGGGACTGAGCACAGATACGCAGTATTTT

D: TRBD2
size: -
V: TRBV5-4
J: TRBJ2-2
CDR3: CASSLGLAGNTGELFF
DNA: TGTGCCAGCAGCTTGGGACTAGCGGGGAACACCGGGGAGCTGTTTTTT

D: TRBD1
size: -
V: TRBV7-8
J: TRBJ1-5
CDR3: CASSPAGRGSDQPQHF
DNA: TGTGCCAGCAGCCCGGCGGGCAGGGGGTCGGATCAGCCCCAGCATTTT

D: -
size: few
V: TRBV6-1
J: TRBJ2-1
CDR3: CASSEVGEQFF
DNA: TGTGCCAGCAGTGAGGTTGGTGAGCAGTTCTTC

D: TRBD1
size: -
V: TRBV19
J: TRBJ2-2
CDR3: CASSMPGQGAPGELFF
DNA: TGTGCCAGTAGTATGCCGGGACAGGGGGCACCCGGGGAGCTGTTTTTT

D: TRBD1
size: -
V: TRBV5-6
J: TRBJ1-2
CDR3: CASSLWDRSLVYGYTF
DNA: TGTGCCAGCAGCTTGTGGGACAGGAGCCTTGTCTATGGCTACACCTTC

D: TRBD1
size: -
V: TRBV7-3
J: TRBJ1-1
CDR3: CASSSTGVGEAFF
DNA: TGTGCCAGCAGCTCTACAGGGGTAGGTGAAGCTTTCTTT

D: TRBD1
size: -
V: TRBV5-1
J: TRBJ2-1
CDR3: CASSTTGGSSYNEQFF
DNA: TGCGCCAGCAGCACGACAGGGGGGAGCTCCTACAATGAGCAGTTCTTC

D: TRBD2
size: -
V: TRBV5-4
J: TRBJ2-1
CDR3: CASSSSGRGGYNEQFF
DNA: TGTGCCAGCAGCTCTAGCGGGAGAGGAGGCTACAATGAGCAGTTCTTC

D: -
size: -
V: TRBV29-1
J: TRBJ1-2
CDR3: CSVERGYGYTF
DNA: TGCAGCGTTGAAAGAGGCTATGGCTACACCTTC

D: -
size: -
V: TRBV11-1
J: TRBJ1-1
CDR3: CASGTGQLTEAFF
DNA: TGTGCCAGCGGAACTGGACAACTCACTGAAGCTTTCTTT

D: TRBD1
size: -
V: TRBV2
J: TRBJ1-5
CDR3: CASSEPPGQTINSNQPQHF
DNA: TGTGCCAGCAGTGAACCTCCGGGACAGACGATTAATAGCAATCAGCCCCAGCATTTT

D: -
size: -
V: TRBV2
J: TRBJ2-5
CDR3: CASSESETQYF
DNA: TGTGCCAGCAGTGAATCCGAGACCCAGTACTTC

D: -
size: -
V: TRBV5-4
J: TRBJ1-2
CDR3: CASSFGGNLGYTF
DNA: TGTGCCAGCAGCTTCGGGGGCAATCTAGGCTACACCTTC

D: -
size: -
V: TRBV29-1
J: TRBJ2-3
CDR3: CSVEDPRDTQYF
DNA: TGCAGCGTTGAAGATCCCCGGGATACGCAGTATTTT

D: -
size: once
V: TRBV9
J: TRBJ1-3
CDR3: CASSVATGRGSGNTIYF
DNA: TGTGCCAGCAGCGTAGCGACAGGCAGGGGTTCTGGAAACACCATATATTTT

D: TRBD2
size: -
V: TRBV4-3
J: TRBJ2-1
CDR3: CASSQEFAGGPSEQFF
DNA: TGCGCCAGCAGCCAAGAGTTCGCGGGAGGGCCGTCTGAGCAGTTCTTC

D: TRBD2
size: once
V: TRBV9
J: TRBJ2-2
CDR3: CASSETSGRNTGELFF
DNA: TGTGCCAGCAGCGAGACTAGCGGACGGAACACCGGGGAGCTGTTTTTT

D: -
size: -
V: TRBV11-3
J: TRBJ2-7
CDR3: CASSKEGSNYEQYF
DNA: TGTGCCAGCAGCAAAGAGGGCAGCAACTACGAGCAGTACTTC

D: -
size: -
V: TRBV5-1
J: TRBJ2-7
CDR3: CASSLDRGGSYEQYF
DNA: TGCGCCAGCAGCTTGGATAGAGGGGGCTCCTACGAGCAGTACTTC

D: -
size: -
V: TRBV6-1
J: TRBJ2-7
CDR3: CASSVRGRREQYF
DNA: TGTGCCAGCAGTGTTCGGGGGCGGAGGGAGCAGTACTTC

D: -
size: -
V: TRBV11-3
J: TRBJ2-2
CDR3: CASSFTSSGELFF
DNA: TGTGCCAGCAGCTTTACTAGCTCCGGGGAGCTGTTTTTT

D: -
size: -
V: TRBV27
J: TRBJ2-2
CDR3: CASRDGNNSGGELFF
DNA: TGTGCCAGCAGGGACGGGAACAATTCAGGCGGGGAGCTGTTTTTT

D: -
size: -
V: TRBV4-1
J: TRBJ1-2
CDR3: CASSQAGGRSPNYGYTF
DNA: TGCGCCAGCAGCCAAGCTGGCGGACGATCTCCTAACTATGGCTACACCTTC

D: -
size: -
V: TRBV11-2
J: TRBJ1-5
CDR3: CASSLGGGNQPQHF
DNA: TGTGCCAGCAGCTTAGGGGGGGGAAATCAGCCCCAGCATTTT

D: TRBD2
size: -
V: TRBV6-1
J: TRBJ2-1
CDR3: CASSEKGAALSGRGNEQFF
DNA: TGTGCCAGCAGTGAAAAGGGGGCTGCACTAAGCGGGAGGGGCAATGAGCAGTTCTTC

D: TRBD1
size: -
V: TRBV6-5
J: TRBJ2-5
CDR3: CASRGTGGETQYF
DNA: TGTGCCAGCAGAGGGACAGGGGGAGAGACCCAGTACTTC

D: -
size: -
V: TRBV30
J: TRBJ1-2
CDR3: CAWSQGVPQNYGYTF
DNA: TGTGCCTGGAGTCAAGGGGTACCACAGAACTATGGCTACACCTTC

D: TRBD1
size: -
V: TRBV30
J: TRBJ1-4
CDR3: CAWSATGADEKLFF
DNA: TGTGCCTGGAGTGCGACAGGGGCGGATGAAAAACTGTTTTTT

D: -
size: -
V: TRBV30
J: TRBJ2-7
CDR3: CALERRGVYEQYF
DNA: TGTGCCCTGGAGAGACGGGGAGTCTACGAGCAGTACTTC

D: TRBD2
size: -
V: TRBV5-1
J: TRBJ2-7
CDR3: CASSLATGTAGAYEQYF
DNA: TGCGCCAGCAGCTTGGCCACCGGGACGGCGGGGGCCTACGAGCAGTACTTC

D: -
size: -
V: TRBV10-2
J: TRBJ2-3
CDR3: CASGGSDTQYF
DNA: TGCGCCAGCGGGGGGTCAGATACGCAGTATTTT

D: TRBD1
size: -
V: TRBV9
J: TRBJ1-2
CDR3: CASSVVQGVNDGYTF
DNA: TGTGCCAGCAGCGTAGTTCAGGGGGTTAATGATGGCTACACCTTC

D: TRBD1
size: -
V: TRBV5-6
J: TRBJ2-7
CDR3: CASSWDRLSYEQYF
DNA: TGTGCCAGCAGCTGGGACAGGCTCTCCTACGAGCAGTACTTC

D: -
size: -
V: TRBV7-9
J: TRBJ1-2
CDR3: CASSLEPHTGSPSYGYTF
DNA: TGTGCCAGCAGCTTAGAGCCCCACACGGGCTCCCCCTCCTATGGCTACACCTTC

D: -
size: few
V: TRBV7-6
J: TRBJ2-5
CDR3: CASSPHPPPTNQETQYF
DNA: TGTGCCAGCAGCCCCCACCCGCCACCGACCAACCAAGAGACCCAGTACTTC